This is a list of T cell receptor beta chains from one sample in a study of blood T cell repertoires in COVID-19. Some clones are missing from TCRdb's copy, which holds only in-frame ones; the method was immunoSEQ multiplex PCR. This table has around 72,000 clones, more than 75% appearing once. Sequenced sample: peripheral blood. The receptors derive from a human donor in a cohort sampled during active COVID-19. CDR3s include the opening cysteine and the closing phenylalanine or tryptophan. Fields, in order: J gene, clone size, D gene, V gene, CDR3 DNA, CDR3 protein. D genes are given only for firm matches. A row's size may be missing; if present it is once, few, many or a size class.

TRBJ2-3,NA,NA,TRBV6-1,TGTGCCAGCAGTGATTCGAGTATCGGGGAGACAGATACGCAGTATTTT,CASSDSSIGETDTQYF
TRBJ2-7,NA,TRBD2,TRBV4-2,TGTGCCAGCAGCCAGGAACTTACATTAAGCGGGGGGGCCTACGAGCAGTACTTC,CASSQELTLSGGAYEQYF
TRBJ2-7,NA,TRBD2,TRBV6-2/TRBV6-3,TGTGCCAGCAGTATTCGGACTAGCGGGGACTACGAGCAGTACTTC,CASSIRTSGDYEQYF
TRBJ2-3,NA,TRBD1,TRBV7-2,TGTGCCAGCAGCATGGACAGGGTAGATACGCAGTATTTT,CASSMDRVDTQYF
TRBJ2-7,NA,NA,TRBV2,TGTGCCAGCAACATGCTCGGACAGTGGGGCTACGAGCAGTACTTC,CASNMLGQWGYEQYF
TRBJ1-1,NA,NA,TRBV2,TGTGCCAGCAAGAGGGAGATGAACACTGAAGCTTTCTTT,CASKREMNTEAFF
TRBJ1-1,once,TRBD1,TRBV3-1/TRBV3-2,TGTGCCAGCTACAGGGGTTCCGAAGCTTTCTTT,CASYRGSEAFF
TRBJ1-4,NA,TRBD1,TRBV24-1,TGTGCCACCAGTGAAGCGGGACAGGGTTATGAAAAACTGTTTTTT,CATSEAGQGYEKLFF
TRBJ1-2,NA,NA,TRBV7-9,TGTGCCAGCAGCCAAACGGTCCATAACTATGGCTACACCTTC,CASSQTVHNYGYTF
TRBJ2-7,few,NA,TRBV15,TGTGCCACCAGCAGAGACAGGGCCTTGGGCGAGCAGTACTTC,CATSRDRALGEQYF
TRBJ1-1,once,NA,TRBV29-1,TGCAGCGTGGAAAACAGGTATCTGAACACTGAAGCTTTCTTT,CSVENRYLNTEAFF
TRBJ1-5,NA,NA,TRBV2,TGTGCCAGCAGGGCAGGGGCCAGACTTGGCAATCAGCCCCAGCATTTT,CASRAGARLGNQPQHF
TRBJ2-2,NA,NA,TRBV14,TGTGCCAGCAGCCACATTACCCTATTTCCAGGGAAATGGACCGGGGAGCTGTTTTTT,CASSHITLFPGKWTGELFF
TRBJ1-2,NA,NA,TRBV7-3,TGTGCCAGCAGCCCAGGGAATCTACTTAACTATGGCTACACCTTC,CASSPGNLLNYGYTF
TRBJ1-5,NA,TRBD1,TRBV6-5,TGTGCCAGCAGCCCCGGGACAGGGTATCAGCCCCAGCATTTT,CASSPGTGYQPQHF
TRBJ2-7,NA,NA,TRBV5-1,TGCGCCAGCAGCCAACAGGAGTACGAGCAGTACTTC,CASSQQEYEQYF
TRBJ2-5,NA,NA,TRBV20-1,TGCAGTGCTGTTAGACAAGAGACCCAGTACTTC,CSAVRQETQYF
TRBJ1-2,NA,NA,TRBV5-1,TGCGCCAGCAGCCTTACCGGAGAATATGGCTACACCTTC,CASSLTGEYGYTF
TRBJ1-1,NA,NA,TRBV10-3,TGTGCCATCCAGGGCGACACTGAAGCTTTCTTT,CAIQGDTEAFF
TRBJ1-4,NA,TRBD1,TRBV19,TGTGCCAGTAGTCTAGAACAGGGGGCATCTCGCGAAAAACTGTTTTTT,CASSLEQGASREKLFF
TRBJ1-5,NA,TRBD1,TRBV6-5,TGTGCCAGCAGTTACTCGGACGCAGGGGGGCCCCAGCATTTT,CASSYSDAGGPQHF
TRBJ1-1,NA,TRBD1,TRBV5-6,TGTGCCAGCAGCCCCGTGGACAGGGTGAACACTGAAGCTTTCTTT,CASSPVDRVNTEAFF
TRBJ1-1,NA,NA,TRBV27,TGTGCCAGCAGTTTAGCCGCGGGGATAAAAGCTTTCTTT,CASSLAAGIKAFF
TRBJ2-6,NA,TRBD1,TRBV7-9,TGTGCCAGCAGCTCGTCAGACGGACAGGGTGTTGGTGGGGCCAACGTCCTGACTTTC,CASSSSDGQGVGGANVLTF
TRBJ1-3,NA,NA,TRBV7-2,TGTGCCAGCAGCTTAGGGGCGAGCTCTGGAAACACCATATATTTT,CASSLGASSGNTIYF
TRBJ1-2,few,NA,TRBV19,TGTGCCAGTTCGACAGGTATCCATGGCTACACCTTC,CASSTGIHGYTF
TRBJ2-5,NA,TRBD2,TRBV19,TGTGCCAGTAGTATGGCTAGCGGGAGTTATCAAGAGACCCAGTACTTC,CASSMASGSYQETQYF
TRBJ1-2,many,NA,TRBV3-1/TRBV3-2,TGTGCCAGCAGCTCAGACAGCTTCTATGGCTACACCTTC,CASSSDSFYGYTF
TRBJ2-7,NA,NA,TRBV29-1,TGCAGCGTTGAGACGGGGGTGGCCTACGAGCAGTACTTC,CSVETGVAYEQYF
TRBJ1-1,NA,TRBD1,TRBV6-1,TGTGCCAGCAGTGAAGCAGGGGGCTGGTCTACTGAAGCTTTCTTT,CASSEAGGWSTEAFF
TRBJ2-7,NA,NA,TRBV12-3/TRBV12-4,TGTGCCAGCAGTTTTCAGCGCTTCTACGAGCAGTACTTC,CASSFQRFYEQYF